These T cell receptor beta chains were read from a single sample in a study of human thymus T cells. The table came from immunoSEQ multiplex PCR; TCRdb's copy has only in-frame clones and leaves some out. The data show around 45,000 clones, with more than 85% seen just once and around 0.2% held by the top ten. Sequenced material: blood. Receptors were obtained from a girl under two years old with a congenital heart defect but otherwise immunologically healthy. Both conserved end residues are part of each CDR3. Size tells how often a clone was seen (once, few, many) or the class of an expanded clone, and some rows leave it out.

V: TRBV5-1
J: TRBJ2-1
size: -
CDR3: CASSPTGTSGNVQFF

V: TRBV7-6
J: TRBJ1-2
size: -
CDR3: CASSLAGTEGYGYTF

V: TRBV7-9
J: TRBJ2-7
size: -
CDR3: CASSWTGGYEQYF

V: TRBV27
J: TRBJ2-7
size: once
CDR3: CASSSAGSTYEQYF

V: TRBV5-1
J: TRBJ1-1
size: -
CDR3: CASSLRTGGRTEAFF

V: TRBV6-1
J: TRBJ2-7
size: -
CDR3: CASSNRLAGWEAF

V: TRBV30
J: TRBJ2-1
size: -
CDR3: CAWSSTWGQVSEQFF

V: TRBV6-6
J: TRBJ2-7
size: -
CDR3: CASSPWGVSGEQYF

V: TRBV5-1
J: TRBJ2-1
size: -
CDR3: CASSLGVQGPRSYNEQFF

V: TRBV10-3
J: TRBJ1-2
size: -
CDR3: CATTDSMKGYTF

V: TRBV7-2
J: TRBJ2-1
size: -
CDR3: CASSFSRDSLGEQFF

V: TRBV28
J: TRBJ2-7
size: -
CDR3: CASSPTGGTYEQYF

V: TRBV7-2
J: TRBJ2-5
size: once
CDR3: CASSLERGETQYF

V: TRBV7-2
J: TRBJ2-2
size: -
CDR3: CASSLKGWSGELFF

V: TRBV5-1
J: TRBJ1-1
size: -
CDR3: CASSLTGNTEAFF

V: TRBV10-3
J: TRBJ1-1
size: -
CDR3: CAISVGRGRNTEAFF

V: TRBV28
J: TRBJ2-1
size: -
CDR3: CASSLFPPLADRINEQFF

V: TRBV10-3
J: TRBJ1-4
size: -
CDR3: CASRGGTGDEKLFF

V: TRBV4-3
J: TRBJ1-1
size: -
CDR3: CASSQVEGTEAFF

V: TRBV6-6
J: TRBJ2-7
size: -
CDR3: CASSYSSQPYEQYF

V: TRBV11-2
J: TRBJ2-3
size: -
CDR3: CASSLTGGITDTQYF

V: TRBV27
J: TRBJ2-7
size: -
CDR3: CASSSAGRTHYEQYF

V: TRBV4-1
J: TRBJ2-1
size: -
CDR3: CASSLLWAYNEQFF

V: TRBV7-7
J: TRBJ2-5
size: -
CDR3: CASSLAGWETQYF

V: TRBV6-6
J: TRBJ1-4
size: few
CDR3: CASSYWGQGDEKLFF

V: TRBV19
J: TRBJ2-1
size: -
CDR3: CASSPLGLAGGSYNEQFF

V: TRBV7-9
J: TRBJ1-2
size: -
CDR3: CASSLLADGYTF

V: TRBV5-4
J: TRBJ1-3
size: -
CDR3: CASSSQRPGSSGNTIYF

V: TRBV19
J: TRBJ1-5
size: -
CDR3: CASMGQGAQPQHF

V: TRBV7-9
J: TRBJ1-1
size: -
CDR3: CASSSIEIPNTEAFF

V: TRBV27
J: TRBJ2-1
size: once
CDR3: CASSLSNGLVGSGEQFF

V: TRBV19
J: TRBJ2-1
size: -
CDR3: CASSIEIAGSKSYNEQFF

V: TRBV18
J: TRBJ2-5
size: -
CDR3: CASSPVVREGLKETQYF

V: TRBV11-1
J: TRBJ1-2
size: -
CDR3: CASSFSGRTNYGYTF

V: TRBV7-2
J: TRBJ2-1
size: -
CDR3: CASSLAGVSYNEQFF

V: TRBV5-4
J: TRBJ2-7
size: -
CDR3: CASSLLSGALRNEQYF

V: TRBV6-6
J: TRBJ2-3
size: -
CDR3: CASSYQREKRGTQYF

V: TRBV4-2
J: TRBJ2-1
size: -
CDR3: CASSPQREEQFF

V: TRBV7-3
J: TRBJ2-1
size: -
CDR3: CASSLGRPGGKNEQFF

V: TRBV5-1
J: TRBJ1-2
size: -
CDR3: CASSLEARSETNYGYTF

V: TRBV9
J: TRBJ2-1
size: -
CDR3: CASSYSRLAGDSSYNEQFF

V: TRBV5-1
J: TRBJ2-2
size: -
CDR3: CASSLGRNTGELFF

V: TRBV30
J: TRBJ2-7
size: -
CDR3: CAWLGRNYEQYF

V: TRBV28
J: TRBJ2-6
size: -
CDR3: CASSTTRLLRPSGANVLTF

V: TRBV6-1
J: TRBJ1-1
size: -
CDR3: CASSRDTEAFF

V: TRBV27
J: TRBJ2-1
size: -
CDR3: CASIPWTSGRTSYNEQFF

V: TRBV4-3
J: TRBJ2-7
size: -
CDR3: CASSQDLAGIYEQYF

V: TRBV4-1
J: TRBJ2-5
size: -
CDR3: CASSQGTGVVFGETQYF

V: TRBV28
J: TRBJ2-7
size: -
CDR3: CASTSGTGPYEQYF